Each of the 26 T cell receptor beta chains below was sequenced from the same sample in a study of shared clonotypes between healthy human individuals. Sequenced by immunoSEQ multiplex PCR; TCRdb stores in-frame clones only, minus some. Of about a million clones listed, approximately 75% are singletons. Sequences were obtained from memory CD4+ T cells from PBMCs. Subset given: CD45RA-negative fraction. All receptors come from a man aged 18 to 30 in good health. Some clones in this sample may be carry-over from other donors' samples.

This sequence joins TRBV6-5 and TRBJ2-2, with 7 bases lining up with TRBD1. The length of the CDR3 is 14 residues. The germline gives CDR1 MNHEY, CDR2 SVGAGI. J lost 4 bases, V lost 6 bases, and 5 bases had no gene match. The CDR3 DNA reads TGTGCCAGCAGACGAGGGGGCATCACCGGGGAGCTGTTTTTT. Encoded protein: CASRRGGITGELFF.

The chain uses TRBV2 and TRBJ1-4; 9 bases fit TRBD1. CDR3 size: 14 residues. The V and J ends lost 4 bases and 8 bases, in that order; junction bases with no gene match: 5. CDR1 and CDR2 from the germline V gene are SNHLY and FYNNEI. The CDR3 bases are TGTGCCAGCAGTGGACAGGGGGGGCAAGAAAAACTGTTTTTT. It translates to CASSGQGGQEKLFF.

J is TRBJ1-2 and V is TRBV5-1; 9 bases fit TRBD1. V dropped 4 bases and J dropped 5; count of bases not matched to a gene: 3. Germline V gene sequence: CDR1 SGHRS, CDR2 YFSETQ. The CDR3 totals 13 residues. CDR3 sequence (DNA): TGCGCCAGCAGCCAAGGGACAGGGTATGGCTACACCTTC. This sequence encodes CASSQGTGYGYTF.

This clone was recorded a few times. V usage is TRBV11-2 and J usage is TRBJ2-3, with D maybe TRBD2 (6 bases). The CDR3 has 16 residues. Trimming stripped 3 bases from V and 1 base from J, with 14 bases between. Germline CDR1 and CDR2: SGHAT and FQNNGV. CDR3 region: CASSFLGSIGTDTQYF. CDR3 sequence (DNA): TGTGCCAGCAGCTTCCTCGGGAGTATCGGCACAGATACGCAGTATTTT. Combining the CDR3 with reference TRBV11-2 and TRBJ2-3 gives the whole variable domain EAGVAQSPRYKIIEKRQSVAFWCNPISGHATLYWYQQILGQGPKLLIQFQNNGVVDDSQLPKDRFSAERLKGVDSTLKIQPAKLEDSAVYLCASSFLGSIGTDTQYFGPGTRLTVL.

The chain combines TRBV6-5 with TRBJ2-1; D gene unclear. Germline-derived CDR1 and CDR2 are MNHEY and SVGAGI. The V gene lost 8 bases and the J gene lost 10 bases, with 9 bases spanning the gap. The CDR3 runs to 10 residues. The CDR3 protein is CASGKREQFF. The CDR3 bases are TGTGCCAGCGGCAAGCGCGAGCAGTTCTTC.

This chain uses TRBV9 with TRBJ2-5, with 9 bases lining up with TRBD1. The CDR3 loop spans 15 amino acids. The germline V gene has CDR1 SGDLS and CDR2 YYNGEE. V lost 1 base, J lost 5 bases, and 6 bases stayed unmatched. The CDR3 reads CASSVFPTGGETQYF. CDR3 coding DNA: TGTGCCAGCAGCGTATTTCCGACAGGGGGGGAGACCCAGTACTTC.

The chain carries TRBV10-3 and TRBJ1-3; 10 positions match TRBD1. This CDR3 spans 15 amino acids. Trimming cost V 6 bases and J 2 bases; bases outside gene matches: 4. Germline CDR1 ENHRY, CDR2 SYGVKD. The CDR3 reads CAIRMTGGPGNTIYF. The CDR3, as DNA: TGTGCCATCAGAATGACAGGGGGCCCTGGAAACACCATATATTTT.

This clone came up once. The V gene is TRBV5-1, the J gene TRBJ2-1; 10 nucleotides align to TRBD2. V lost 4 bases and J lost 4; bases outside the gene matches: 8. There are 16 residues in the CDR3. CDR1 is SGHRS, CDR2 YFSETQ, per germline. CDR3 in amino acids: CASSTASGGIYNEQFF. Written as DNA, the CDR3 is TGCGCCAGCAGCACCGCTAGCGGGGGCATTTACAATGAGCAGTTCTTC.

The chain recombines TRBV6-6 with TRBJ2-3, with D perhaps matching TRBD1 (5 bases). Germline lookup yields CDR1 MNHNY and CDR2 SVGAGI (reference sequence). This CDR3 has 14 amino acids. Trimming took 7 bases from V and 4 from J, leaving 15 bases between them. Here the CDR3 DNA reads TGTGCCAGCAAGGACATTCTCCGCTCAGATACGCAGTATTTT. It specifies CASKDILRSDTQYF.

Notes on this clone: The sample has other DNA sequences that encode this CDR3 too. The chain links TRBV2 to TRBJ2-7; D unresolved. This CDR3 has 13 residues. The germline V and J ends were trimmed by 4 bases and 4 bases, with 11 bases remaining between them. Germline V CDR1 and CDR2: SNHLY, FYNNEI. The CDR3 region is CASSVPLGYEQYF. CDR3 sequence (DNA): TGTGCCAGCAGTGTCCCCCTCGGATACGAGCAGTACTTC.

This clone has more than one count but fewer than ten. The chain combines TRBV6-5 with TRBJ2-5; D gene unclear. The germline CDR1 and CDR2 sequences are MNHEY and SVGAGI. The CDR3 is made up of 13 amino acids. V was shortened by 3 bases and J by 6 bases, with 11 bases between the two germline ends. CDR3 DNA: TGTGCCAGCAGTTATTCGGAAAGTCAGACCCAGTACTTC. Its protein is CASSYSESQTQYF.

This chain links TRBV7-9 with TRBJ2-7; 10 bases are a match to TRBD2. This CDR3 region has 14 residues. Germline assignment: CDR1 SEHNR and CDR2 FQNEAQ (reference sequence). The V and J ends lost 2 bases and 7 bases, in that order; junction bases with no gene match: 5. DNA of the CDR3: TGTGCCAGCAGCTTAAATAGCGGGAGGTCGGAGCAGTACTTC. Its protein product is CASSLNSGRSEQYF.

This clone was observed once. The gene calls are TRBV28 and TRBJ2-5; 9 positions agree with TRBD1. Germline V gene lookup returns CDR1 MDHEN and CDR2 SYDVKM. The trim removed 3 bases at V and 1 base at J, leaving 15 bases unmatched. This CDR3 region has 19 residues. CDR3 sequence (DNA): TGTGCCAGCAGTTTTCCCCTCCCGGGACAGGGTTGGGGCCAAGAGACCCAGTACTTC. It encodes CASSFPLPGQGWGQETQYF.

This chain uses TRBV5-1 with TRBJ2-3, with 9 bases identical to TRBD2. The CDR3 runs to 17 residues. V lost 4 bases to trimming and J lost 3 bases; unmatched junction nucleotides: 12. Germline CDR1 reads SGHRS; CDR2 reads YFSETQ. The CDR3 loop is CASSVNPGGLATDTQYF. The CDR3 DNA reads as TGCGCCAGCAGCGTGAATCCTGGGGGACTAGCAACAGATACGCAGTATTTT.

This clone was recorded once. The chain is built from TRBV6-5 and TRBJ1-1; D is perhaps TRBD1 (6 bases). The CDR3 totals 14 residues. Deletions cut 6 bases from V and 4 bases from J, with 15 bases between. CDR1 MNHEY and CDR2 SVGAGI come from the germline V gene. The DNA for the CDR3 is TGTGCCAGCAGACTCCGGGACACGGGCACTGAAGCTTTCTTT. Amino acids: CASRLRDTGTEAFF.

The DNA of the CDR3 is TGTGCCAGCAGCTTAGTAATGGGAAAAACTGGTACGCAGTATTTT. Residues: CASSLVMGKTGTQYF. The chain links TRBV11-1 to TRBJ2-3; D ambiguous. The CDR3 sequence is 15 residues long. Germline CDR1 and CDR2: SGHAT and FQDESV (reference sequence). V was trimmed by 1 base and J by 8 bases, leaving 16 bases between them.

This clone was seen a few times. This specimen includes other DNA sequences encoding the same CDR3. The rearrangement links TRBV7-9 to TRBJ2-5, with D possibly TRBD2 on 6 matching bases. Germline V gene data show CDR1 as SEHNR and CDR2 as FQNEAQ (reference sequence). The V end lost 1 base, the J end lost 5 bases, and 8 bases lay between the germline ends. This CDR3 has 13 amino acids. Written as DNA, the CDR3 is TGTGCCAGCAGCTTAGTGGGAGGCGAGACCCAGTACTTC. This codes for CASSLVGGETQYF.

V usage is TRBV9 and J usage is TRBJ2-1; 9 nucleotides agree with TRBD2. This CDR3 has 15 amino acids. Germline CDR1 and CDR2: SGDLS and YYNGEE. After removal of 5 bases from V and 0 bases from J, the junction contained 3 bases not matched to a gene. CDR3 nucleotides: TGTGCCAGCAGTTTTAGCGGGAGCTCCTACAATGAGCAGTTCTTC. Protein: CASSFSGSSYNEQFF.

The chain recombines TRBV6-1 with TRBJ2-1; 8 nucleotides match TRBD2. This CDR3 comprises 16 residues. The germline CDR1 and CDR2 sequences are MNHNS and SASEGT. Trimming cost V 2 bases and J 4 bases; bases outside gene matches: 7. The CDR3 sequence is CASSERGTRRYNEQFF. CDR3 nucleotides: TGTGCCAGCAGTGAAAGGGGGACTAGGAGATACAATGAGCAGTTCTTC.

The CDR3 DNA follows: TGTGCCAGCAGTGAGGGGGGCCTCCAGCCCCAGCATTTT. Translating it yields CASSEGGLQPQHF. The V gene is TRBV2, the J gene TRBJ1-5; a possible D gene is TRBD1 (6 bases). The germline V gene has CDR1 SNHLY and CDR2 FYNNEI. This CDR3 comprises 13 residues. V was trimmed by 3 bases and J by 7 bases, leaving 10 bases between them.

Here the CDR3 reads CASPPTSGSTDTQYF. Here the CDR3 DNA reads TGTGCTTCCCCGCCGACTAGCGGCAGCACAGATACGCAGTATTTT. The chain carries TRBV30 and TRBJ2-3, with 9 positions matching TRBD2. The length of the CDR3 is 15 residues. Germline CDR1 and CDR2: GTSNPN and SVGIG (reference sequence).

V and J are TRBV28 and TRBJ1-4, with D maybe TRBD1 (6 bases). The germline gives CDR1 MDHEN, CDR2 SYDVKM. The V and J ends lost 6 bases and 7 bases respectively, with 21 bases between them. The CDR3 is made up of 16 amino acids. For the CDR3, the DNA is TGTGCCAGCAGCCGCTATTACCCGGGACAAGGTGAAAAACTGTTTTTT. Protein product: CASSRYYPGQGEKLFF.

The chain recombines TRBV10-3 with TRBJ2-1; 9 positions match TRBD1. This CDR3 contains 12 residues. Germline assignment: CDR1 ENHRY and CDR2 SYGVKD. Trimming took 6 bases from V and 8 from J; bases not matched to a gene: 2. CDR3 protein: CAIRDRGDEQFF. DNA for the CDR3: TGTGCCATCAGAGACAGGGGGGATGAGCAGTTCTTC.

This chain links TRBV7-6 with TRBJ1-2; TRBD1 agrees at 7 bases. J lost 9 bases, V lost 5 bases, and 6 bases had no gene match. The CDR3 totals 12 residues. The germline CDR1 and CDR2 sequences are SGHVS and FNYEAQ. CDR3 sequence: CASSVGQASYTF. The CDR3, as DNA: TGTGCCAGCAGCGTCGGACAGGCTAGCTACACCTTC.

This clone was recorded a few times. V gene TRBV30 combines with J gene TRBJ1-5, with D tentatively TRBD1 (6 bases). The CDR3 consists of 16 residues. Germline V lookup: CDR1 GTSNPN, CDR2 SVGIG (reference sequence). Trimming removed 2 bases from V and 2 bases from J, with 16 bases in between. For the CDR3, the DNA is TGTGCCTGGAGTAGCCGTAAAAGGGGGGGCAATCAGCCCCAGCATTTT. It is translated as CAWSSRKRGGNQPQHF. The full variable domain, completed using reference TRBV30 and TRBJ1-5, is SQTIHQWPATLVQPVGSPLSLECTVEGTSNPNLYWYRQAAGRGLQLLFYSVGIGQISSEVPQNLSASRPQDRQFILSSKKLLLSDSGFYLCAWSSRKRGGNQPQHFGDGTRLSIL.

This sequence joins TRBV4-1 and TRBJ2-2; D uncertain. Germline V gene lookup returns CDR1 MGHRA and CDR2 YSYEKL. Between the trimmed V and J ends, which lost 0 bases and 0 bases, there was a span of 5 bases. There are 15 residues in the CDR3. The CDR3 coding sequence is TGCGCCAGCAGCCAAGAACGAGCGAACACCGGGGAGCTGTTTTTT. Its translation: CASSQERANTGELFF.